Below, 8 T cell receptor beta chains from the same sample are listed, as sequenced in a study of regulatory T cells in long-lasting Graves disease. Time point defined: newly diagnosed GD, antithyroid drugs for less than 3 months. From RNA extracted from PBMCs, the TCR library was made. Relying on iRepertoire HTBI primers and Arm-PCR of CDR3 regions, the team built TCR beta libraries. MiXCR was run by TCRdb on the multiplex PCR reads, yielding one entry per CDR3 protein. The sample consists of about 400,000 distinct CDR3 sequences, 15% to 17% of them appearing once. The sample consisted of peripheral blood mononuclear cells (PBMCs), taken at new diagnosis, from a patient treated with antithyroid drugs. The receptors here all came from a female donor with Graves disease.

This clonotype was seen at least ten times. This rearrangement joins TRBV11-2 to TRBJ2-6; maybe TRBD2 (5 bases). This CDR3 contains 14 residues. Germline CDR1 and CDR2: SGHAT and FQNNGV. V dropped 5 bases and J dropped 4 bases, with 9 bases sitting between them. CDR3: CASSRRTGANVLTF. The CDR3 DNA reads TGTGCCAGCAGCAGGAGGACGGGGGCCAACGTCCTGACTTTC. The complete variable domain, with remaining parts taken from reference TRBV11-2 and TRBJ2-6, reads EAGVAQSPRYKIIEKRQSVAFWCNPISGHATLYWYQQILGQGPKLLIQFQNNGVVDDSQLPKDRFSAERLKGVDSTLKIQPAKLEDSAVYLCASSRRTGANVLTFGAGSRLTVL.

This clonotype was picked up many times. The genes are TRBV13 and TRBJ1-1, with D hard to call. Trimming removed 5 bases from V and 4 bases from J, with 17 bases in between. The CDR3 is made up of 15 amino acids. Germline-derived CDR1 and CDR2 are PRHDT and FYEKMQ (reference sequence). The CDR3 DNA reads TGTGCCAGCAGCACCCAAAGTCCCTTTTTCACTGAAGCTTTCTTT. It encodes CASSTQSPFFTEAFF.

This clonotype was counted many times. The chain joins TRBV10-2 to TRBJ1-5; 9 bases agree with TRBD1. Trimming at V came to 0 bases and at J to 9 bases, leaving 12 bases not matched to a gene. The CDR3 covers 17 residues. Germline V gene lookup returns CDR1 WSHSY and CDR2 SAAADI. As DNA, the CDR3 is TGCGCCAGCAGTGAGTCTGGACAGGGACAGGGTGGGTGGCCCCAGCATTTT. Its translation: CASSESGQGQGGWPQHF.

This clonotype was detected ten times or more. The chain has TRBV6-2 or TRBV6-3 and TRBJ1-2, with D possibly TRBD1 on 5 matching bases. Trimming shortened V by 4 bases and J by 8 bases, and 20 bases separated the two germline ends. The germline V gene encodes CDR1 MNHEY and CDR2 SVGEGT. CDR3 size: 15 residues. In nucleotides, the CDR3 is TGTGCCAGCAGTTCCCTAGATGTAGGGGTGGGAGGCTACACCTTC. This sequence encodes CASSSLDVGVGGYTF.

Ten or more counts support this clonotype. J is TRBJ2-7 and V is TRBV2; tentatively, D is TRBD2 (6 bases). Trimming took 2 bases from V and 11 from J, leaving 10 bases between them. The germline gives CDR1 SNHLY, CDR2 FYNNEI. The CDR3 consists of 11 residues. CDR3 sequence (DNA): TGTGCCAGCAGTGAACGGCGGGGCAAGTACTTC. This sequence encodes CASSERRGKYF.

This clonotype occurred many times. This chain uses TRBV3-1 with TRBJ1-2; 8 bases map to TRBD1. Trimming cost V 1 base and J 6 bases; bases outside gene matches: 1. The CDR3 totals 13 residues. CDR1 LGHDT and CDR2 YNNKEL come from the germline V gene (reference sequence). The CDR3 sequence is CASSQAGGDGYTF. CDR3 nucleotides: TGTGCCAGCAGCCAAGCAGGGGGCGATGGCTACACCTTC.

Worth noting for this clonotype: This may arise from a read error, as a much more abundant clone is one base away. The chain recombines TRBV20-1 with TRBJ1-2; D is ambiguous. From germline, CDR1 is DFQATT and CDR2 SNEGSKA (reference sequence). Between the trimmed V and J ends, which lost 4 bases and 8 bases, there was a span of 14 bases. The CDR3 sequence is 12 residues long. This chain's CDR3 is CSATAVVWGYTF. As DNA, the CDR3 is TGCAGTGCTACCGCGGTCGTCTGGGGCTACACCTTC.

This clonotype was observed a handful of times. V gene TRBV12-3 or TRBV12-4 combines with J gene TRBJ1-2, with D possibly TRBD1 on 5 matching bases. The V gene lost 8 bases and the J gene lost 7 bases, with 14 bases spanning the gap. The CDR3 has 12 residues. CDR3 residues: CASAWRGGGYTF. CDR3 nucleotides: TGTGCCAGCGCATGGAGGGGAGGTGGCTACACCTTC.